This note documents a single TCR beta chain sequence. Its specificity is unknown. V lost 3 bases and J lost 6, with 12 bases in between. Germline CDR1 reads KGHSH; CDR2 reads LQKENI. The CDR3 consists of 15 residues. This record comes from a study of memory CD4+ T cells and cytomegalovirus serostatus. Study at large: Donors were healthy Belgian adults, 10 or so CMV seropositive and 20 to 30 seronegative.

Single viable CD3+CD4+CD8-CD45RO+ cells were sorted as the memory CD4+ T cells. Libraries were prepared by immunoSEQ multiplex PCR; TCRdb keeps only in-frame clonotypes and omits some of them. The table includes some 60,000 clones, approximately 78% detected once. Study observations and caveats: Of approximately 160 reported CMV TCRbeta sequences, under 70 were found in memory CD4+ repertoires.

V usage is TRBV18 and J usage is TRBJ1-6; D may be TRBD1 (6 bases). The origin of this receptor is an adult in good health and CMV-seronegative. The specimen sequenced was memory CD4+ T cells from blood. CDR3 bases: TGTGCCAGCTCACCCCGAGGGGGTACTAATTCACCCCTCCACTTT. Its translation: CASSPRGGTNSPLHF.